Below, 19 T cell receptor beta chains from the same sample are listed, as sequenced in a study of cytomegalovirus exposure and HLA in healthy donors. PCR was performed using 60 Vbeta and 13 Jbeta primers. Some clones are missing from TCRdb's copy, which holds only in-frame ones; the method was immunoSEQ multiplex PCR. The sample yields 100,000 to 150,000 clones, about 80% seen once. The sequenced sample consisted of PBMCs. The receptor source for this set is a female donor in good health and CMV-seropositive.

The rearrangement joins TRBV5-4 to TRBJ2-1, with D tentatively TRBD1 (5 bases). Germline CDR1 reads SGHNT; CDR2 reads YYREEE (reference sequence). The V and J ends lost 0 bases and 2 bases respectively, with 15 bases between them. The length of the CDR3 is 17 residues. CDR3 sequence: CASSLGGRQEPYNEQFF. The CDR3 DNA reads TGTGCCAGCAGCTTGGGGGGCCGGCAGGAACCCTACAATGAGCAGTTCTTC.

This chain joins TRBV30 and TRBJ1-4; 9 positions match TRBD1. CDR1 is GTSNPN and CDR2 is SVGIG in the germline V gene (reference sequence). V lost 4 bases and J lost 6; bases outside the gene matches: 3. The CDR3 loop spans 13 amino acids. The CDR3 DNA sequence: TGTGCCTGGAAGGACAGGGGAGATGAAAAACTGTTTTTT. It translates to CAWKDRGDEKLFF.

A remark on this clone: Other DNA sequences in the sample encode the same CDR3. V usage is TRBV27 and J usage is TRBJ1-5, with D possibly matching TRBD1 (6 bases). The V gene lost 2 bases and the J gene lost 6 bases, with 8 bases spanning the gap. The CDR3 runs 13 residues. The V gene's germline CDR1 is MNHEY and CDR2 SMNVEV (reference sequence). The CDR3 sequence is CASSLQGSQPQHF. In DNA, the CDR3 is TGTGCCAGCAGTTTACAGGGGAGTCAGCCCCAGCATTTT.

A single count supports this clone. The chain uses TRBV21-1 and TRBJ2-3; TRBD2 is taken as the D call from the table, unchecked against the DNA. TRBV21-1 is deemed a pseudogene. There are 18 residues in the CDR3. This chain's CDR3 is CASSLLDPAGGRTDTQYF. The DNA for the CDR3 is TGTGCCAGCAGCCTCTTAGACCCAGCGGGGGGAAGGACAGATACGCAGTATTTT.

The chain joins TRBV11-2 to TRBJ2-1; 9 bases fit TRBD1. CDR1 and CDR2 from the germline V gene are SGHAT and FQNNGV. The CDR3 spans 15 residues. The V segment lost 5 bases and the J segment 3 bases; nucleotides outside the gene matches: 5. The CDR3 region is CASSRRQGGYNEQFF. The DNA of the CDR3 is TGTGCCAGCAGCCGGCGACAGGGGGGCTACAATGAGCAGTTCTTC.

The chain employs TRBV5-1 and TRBJ1-1; no firm D call. Germline V gene data show CDR1 as SGHRS and CDR2 as YFSETQ. The length of the CDR3 is 15 residues. The ends were cut back, 4 bases at V and 1 base at J, with 14 bases in the middle. CDR3 loop: CASSPDFLGNTEAFF. The CDR3 nucleotides read TGCGCCAGCAGCCCGGACTTCCTGGGGAACACTGAAGCTTTCTTT. The variable domain in full, with the rest retrieved from reference TRBV5-1 and TRBJ1-1, is KAGVTQTPRYLIKTRGQQVTLSCSPISGHRSVSWYQQTPGQGLQFLFEYFSETQRNKGNFPGRFSGRQFSNSRSEMNVSTLELGDSALYLCASSPDFLGNTEAFFGQGTRLTVV.

This clone has only a few counts. The V gene is TRBV28, the J gene TRBJ1-2; TRBD1 aligns across 7 bases. The CDR3 sequence is 13 residues long. Germline-derived CDR1 and CDR2 are MDHEN and SYDVKM. The V and J ends lost 6 bases and 5 bases, in that order; junction bases with no gene match: 6. DNA of the CDR3: TGTGCCAGCAGGTCCACGGGACAGTATGGCTACACCTTC. Its protein is CASRSTGQYGYTF.

The chain uses TRBV2 and TRBJ2-5; perhaps TRBD1 as D (7 bases). V was pared by 4 bases and J by 5 bases, with 17 bases between. CDR3 length: 15 amino acids. In germline, CDR1 is SNHLY, CDR2 FYNNEI. CDR3 sequence: CASSVRQGGAETQYF. CDR3 in DNA: TGTGCCAGCAGTGTGAGACAGGGAGGAGCTGAGACCCAGTACTTC. Based on the CDR3 plus reference TRBV2 and TRBJ2-5, the full variable domain is EPEVTQTPSHQVTQMGQEVILRCVPISNHLYFYWYRQILGQKVEFLVSFYNNEISEKSEIFDDQFSVERPDGSNFTLKIRSTKLEDSAMYFCASSVRQGGAETQYFGPGTRLLVL.

This rearrangement joins TRBV6-6 to TRBJ1-5; weak D call: TRBD1 (6 bases). Between the trimmed V and J ends, which lost 4 bases and 7 bases, there was a span of 14 bases. The germline V gene encodes CDR1 MNHNY and CDR2 SVGAGI (reference sequence). The CDR3 is 14 amino acids. CDR3 loop: CASSSDRKEQPQHF. The CDR3 coding sequence is TGTGCCAGCAGTTCGGACAGAAAGGAACAGCCCCAGCATTTT.

This clone was recorded only once. This chain connects TRBV19 to TRBJ1-5; TRBD1 is a possible D gene (5 bases). Germline lookup yields CDR1 LNHDA and CDR2 SQIVND (reference sequence). Trimming left V 5 bases short and J 2 bases short, with 7 bases between. The CDR3 is 13 amino acids. CDR3 sequence: CASSATGNQPQHF. The CDR3 nucleotides are TGTGCCAGTAGTGCGACAGGCAATCAGCCCCAGCATTTT. Using reference TRBV19 and TRBJ1-5 for the parts outside the CDR3, the full variable domain is DGGITQSPKYLFRKEGQNVTLSCEQNLNHDAMYWYRQDPGQGLRLIYYSQIVNDFQKGDIAEGYSVSREKKESFPLTVTSAQKNPTAFYLCASSATGNQPQHFGDGTRLSIL.

V usage is TRBV6-1 and J usage is TRBJ2-7; 7 bases align to TRBD1. Germline-derived CDR1 and CDR2 are MNHNS and SASEGT. The CDR3 has 16 residues. After removal of 4 bases from V and 5 bases from J, the junction contained 14 bases not matched to a gene. The DNA of the CDR3 is TGTGCCAGCAGTGTATTACAGGGGCGGGTTAGGGACGAGCAGTACTTC. It codes for CASSVLQGRVRDEQYF.

The chain recombines TRBV5-1 with TRBJ1-2; unclear D gene. V was pared by 1 base and J by 4 bases, with 11 bases between. CDR1 and CDR2 from the germline V gene are SGHRS and YFSETQ. This CDR3 has 14 amino acids. In DNA form, the CDR3 reads TGCGCCAGCAGCTTGTCGGCGGGTTCCTATGGCTACACCTTC. The encoded protein is CASSLSAGSYGYTF.

This rearrangement joins TRBV25-1 to TRBJ2-5; TRBD2 is a possible D gene (7 bases). The CDR3 runs to 15 residues. CDR1 and CDR2 from the germline V gene are MGHDK and SYGVNS. V shed 3 bases and J shed 1 base, with 12 bases lying between them. CDR3 amino acids: CASSDLGGAQETQYF. DNA for the CDR3: TGTGCCAGCAGTGATCTGGGGGGGGCCCAAGAGACCCAGTACTTC.

The chain recombines TRBV6-4 with TRBJ2-2, with D possibly TRBD1 on 5 matching bases. Germline lookup yields CDR1 MRHNA and CDR2 SNTAGT. This CDR3 spans 13 amino acids. V dropped 3 bases and J dropped 6 bases, with 8 bases sitting between them. In DNA form, the CDR3 reads TGTGCCAGCAGTGAGACAGCGTCCGGGGAGCTGTTTTTT. Protein: CASSETASGELFF.

The chain is built from TRBV7-2 and TRBJ1-3, with D possibly being TRBD1 (5 bases). CDR1 and CDR2 (germline): SGHTA, FQGNSA. This CDR3 region has 17 residues. V was pared by 1 base and J by 0 bases, with 13 bases between. DNA of the CDR3: TGTGCCAGCAGCTTAGGAGGCCAGGGCCTCTCTGGAAACACCATATATTTT. Amino acids: CASSLGGQGLSGNTIYF.

In its sample, this clone was seen once. The V and J genes are TRBV27 and TRBJ1-1, with unresolved D. The germline CDR1 and CDR2 sequences are MNHEY and SMNVEV (reference sequence). V dropped 6 bases and J dropped 6 bases, with 14 bases sitting between them. This CDR3 is built from 13 residues. CDR3 DNA sequence: TGTGCCAGCAGCAAGCAGCGGGCGGCTGAAGCTTTCTTT. It is translated as CASSKQRAAEAFF.

This clone was seen only a few times. This rearrangement joins TRBV19 to TRBJ2-7; D might be TRBD2 (5 bases). Germline V gives CDR1 LNHDA, CDR2 SQIVND (reference sequence). Trimming left V 2 bases short and J 0 bases short, with 14 bases between. This CDR3 is built from 16 residues. The CDR3 protein is CASSISGNFHSYEQYF. The CDR3 DNA reads TGTGCCAGTAGTATATCGGGAAACTTCCACTCCTACGAGCAGTACTTC. The entire variable domain, with the rest obtained from reference TRBV19 and TRBJ2-7, is as follows: DGGITQSPKYLFRKEGQNVTLSCEQNLNHDAMYWYRQDPGQGLRLIYYSQIVNDFQKGDIAEGYSVSREKKESFPLTVTSAQKNPTAFYLCASSISGNFHSYEQYFGPGTRLTVT.

V usage is TRBV9 and J usage is TRBJ2-7; the D is unclear. V was cut by 0 bases and J by 3 bases, with 19 bases left in between. CDR3 size: 17 residues. CDR1 and CDR2 from the germline V gene are SGDLS and YYNGEE. This CDR3 reads CASSVARTETPIYEQYF. CDR3 bases: TGTGCCAGCAGCGTAGCTCGAACGGAGACCCCTATCTACGAGCAGTACTTC.

The chain carries TRBV5-1 and TRBJ1-1; D is uncertain. The germline gives CDR1 SGHRS, CDR2 YFSETQ. Trimming took off 4 bases at V and 1 base at J, with 14 bases between the two ends. The CDR3 spans 15 residues. The CDR3 bases are TGCGCCAGCAGCCCCGGGAGACTCAAGAACACTGAAGCTTTCTTT. Translating it yields CASSPGRLKNTEAFF.